This record looks at one TCR beta chain sequence and its context. The data originate from a study of blood T cell repertoires in COVID-19. In the study overall: COVID-19 samples collected from the United States, Italy and Spain covered acute and convalescent phases.

Sequencing was performed with immunoSEQ multiplex PCR; in TCRdb, only in-frame clones are kept and a portion is missing. The repertoire consists of under 35,000 clones, with 85% to 90% occurring once and the leading ten covering roughly a tenth. This CDR3 comprises 12 residues. Trimming removed 6 bases at V and 7 bases at J, with 12 bases between. Germline-derived CDR1 and CDR2 are MNHEY and SVGAGI. The chain combines TRBV6-5 with TRBJ1-1; a possible D gene is TRBD1 (6 bases). The specimen sequenced was peripheral blood. The sequence was obtained from a man aged 55 to 69 with acute or convalescent COVID-19. Written as DNA, the CDR3 is TGTGCCAGCAGGGTTGGACAGAGTGAAGCTTTCTTT. As protein: CASRVGQSEAFF.